The 29 T cell receptor beta chains below were found in one sample sequenced in a study of spatial heterogeneity in lung cancer. Time point defined: blood at routine non-recurrence follow-up after resection. TCRdb re-analysed the 5' RACE reads in MiXCR, keeping a single row per CDR3 protein. This table holds about 70,000 distinct CDR3 sequences, less than 9.5% found once. Sequencing was performed on PBMCs, taken at follow-up. Receptors originate from a female donor with early-stage non-small cell lung cancer.

Many counts were recorded for this clonotype. This chain joins TRBV7-9 and TRBJ1-2, with 7 positions matching TRBD1. The CDR3 covers 14 residues. Losses at the gene ends were 2 bases for V and 11 bases for J; bases not matched to a gene: 11. Germline CDR1 SEHNR, CDR2 FQNEAQ (reference sequence). CDR3 nucleotide sequence: TGTGCCAGCAGCTTATCGACAGGGTTCGGAGGATACACCTTC. This translates into CASSLSTGFGGYTF.

This clonotype occurred a few times. The V and J genes are TRBV5-1 and TRBJ2-3; 8 nucleotides agree with TRBD2. Germline CDR1 reads SGHRS; CDR2 reads YFSETQ. V lost 2 bases and J lost 2; bases outside the gene matches: 4. CDR3 length: 15 amino acids. The CDR3 DNA is TGCGCCAGCAGCTTAGGAGCGGGAGTCACAGATACGCAGTATTTT. Residues: CASSLGAGVTDTQYF.

This clonotype was counted ten times or more. J is TRBJ2-2 and V is TRBV6-1; either TRBD1 or TRBD2 may supply D (6 bases each). The ends were cut back, 6 bases at V and 5 bases at J, with 16 bases in the middle. This CDR3 region has 15 residues. Germline loops: CDR1 MNHNS, CDR2 SASEGT. The CDR3 protein is CASSGGSSGTGELFF. The CDR3 DNA reads as TGTGCCAGCAGCGGGGGCTCATCCGGAACCGGGGAGCTGTTTTTT.

At least ten counts were recorded for this clonotype. This chain joins TRBV28 and TRBJ1-2; D uncertain. The V gene lost 5 bases and the J gene lost 4 bases, with 11 bases spanning the gap. This CDR3 has 13 residues. The germline gives CDR1 MDHEN, CDR2 SYDVKM. CDR3 loop: CASSLLEAYGYTF. CDR3 nucleotides: TGTGCCAGCAGTCTGTTGGAGGCCTATGGCTACACCTTC.

This clonotype was seen repeatedly, ten times or more. V and J are TRBV29-1 and TRBJ1-2; the D is unclear. Trimming stripped 8 bases from V and 7 bases from J, with 14 bases between. CDR1 and CDR2 from the germline V gene are SQVTM and ANQGSEA. This CDR3 has 11 amino acids. The CDR3, as DNA: TGCAGCACCCTTTACGGGGTTGGCTACACCTTC. Protein sequence: CSTLYGVGYTF. Drawing the rest from reference TRBV29-1 and TRBJ1-2, the complete variable domain is SAVISQKPSRDICQRGTSLTIQCQVDSQVTMMFWYRQQPGQSLTLIATANQGSEATYESGFVIDKFPISRPNLTFSTLTVSNMSPEDSSIYLCSTLYGVGYTFGSGTRLTVV.

Concerning this clonotype: This may stem from a read error, because a much larger clone lies one nucleotide away. V and J are TRBV5-1 and TRBJ1-2; TRBD1 might be the D (6 bases). V was shortened by 1 base and J by 8 bases, with 12 bases between the two germline ends. The germline V gene has CDR1 SGHRS and CDR2 YFSETQ. The length of the CDR3 is 13 residues. CDR3 coding DNA: TGCGCCAGCAGCTTGTCGCACAGGGCCGGCTACACCTTC. This encodes CASSLSHRAGYTF.

This clonotype has a count of ten or more. The chain has TRBV27 and TRBJ1-1; maybe TRBD1 (5 bases). Germline V lookup: CDR1 MNHEY, CDR2 SMNVEV (reference sequence). The CDR3 sequence is 12 residues long. V shed 11 bases and J shed 13 bases, with 23 bases lying between them. The CDR3 protein is CALGRAGFFGFF. The CDR3, as DNA: TGTGCCCTGGGACGGGCCGGGTTTTTTGGTTTCTTT.

This clonotype has at least ten counts. This chain connects TRBV6-1 to TRBJ2-7; TRBD1 matches 9 bases. This CDR3 contains 14 residues. The germline CDR1 and CDR2 sequences are MNHNS and SASEGT. Trimming cost V 7 bases and J 5 bases; bases outside gene matches: 9. The CDR3 sequence is CASTAWTGVHEQYF. The CDR3 DNA reads as TGTGCCAGCACCGCTTGGACAGGGGTCCACGAGCAGTACTTC.

The chain links TRBV7-9 to TRBJ1-5; 7 bases are shared with TRBD1. The CDR3 spans 12 residues. V shed 5 bases, J shed 10 bases, and the junction held 5 bases outside the gene matches. The germline CDR1 and CDR2 sequences are SEHNR and FQNEAQ (reference sequence). Written as DNA, the CDR3 is TGTGCCAGCAGCCCTAGAGGGGGCCCCCAGCATTTT. Translating gives CASSPRGGPQHF.

There are many counts of this clonotype. This chain joins TRBV27 and TRBJ2-2; D gene uncertain. V lost 3 bases, J lost 4 bases, and 15 bases lay in between. The CDR3 spans 16 residues. Germline CDR1 and CDR2: MNHEY and SMNVEV (reference sequence). DNA of the CDR3: TGTGCCAGCAGTTTCGTGTGGGAATCCACCACCGGGGAGCTGTTTTTT. Translation: CASSFVWESTTGELFF.

This clonotype was detected only a few times. The rearrangement uses TRBV10-3 and TRBJ2-5; tentatively, D is TRBD2 (6 bases). Germline V lookup: CDR1 ENHRY, CDR2 SYGVKD. V was trimmed by 8 bases and J by 5 bases, leaving 15 bases between them. There are 13 residues in the CDR3. Written as DNA, the CDR3 is TGTGCCATCGGGACTGTGGTCCGGGAGACCCAGTACTTC. Translating it yields CAIGTVVRETQYF.

This clonotype was picked up a small number of times. V usage is TRBV12-3 or TRBV12-4 and J usage is TRBJ1-6, with a tentative D call TRBD1 (5 bases). The CDR3 extends over 12 amino acids. Trimming took 6 bases from V and 7 from J, leaving 7 bases between them. CDR3 loop: CASSRQNSPLHF. CDR3 DNA: TGTGCCAGCAGCAGACAGAATTCACCCCTCCACTTT.

This clonotype was observed at least ten times. In DNA, the CDR3 is TGTGCCAGCAGCTTAGTCCCCGAGAGGCGCTATGGCTACACCTTC. Its protein product is CASSLVPERRYGYTF. The rearrangement links TRBV11-2 to TRBJ1-2; D is unclear. Germline CDR1 reads SGHAT; CDR2 reads FQNNGV. V was cut by 1 base and J by 4 bases, with 13 bases left in between. CDR3 length equals 15 residues.

Points on this clonotype: A read error may be the cause here, since a much bigger clone is one base away. The genes are TRBV7-9 and TRBJ2-7; D is undetermined. The CDR3 sequence is 12 residues long. Germline CDR1 and CDR2: SEHNR and FQNEAQ (reference sequence). This CDR3 is CTSSLQHDEQYF. In DNA, the CDR3 is TGTACCAGCAGCTTACAGCATGACGAGCAGTACTTC.

This clonotype was seen ten or more times. The gene calls are TRBV5-1 and TRBJ2-3; 7 bases agree with TRBD2. This CDR3 spans 21 amino acids. V lost 4 bases to trimming and J lost 2 bases; unmatched junction nucleotides: 25. The germline gives CDR1 SGHRS, CDR2 YFSETQ. The CDR3 reads CASSRTAGLTGDPRPTDTQYF. In DNA form, the CDR3 reads TGCGCCAGCAGCAGGACCGCGGGACTAACAGGCGACCCGCGCCCCACAGATACGCAGTATTTT.

The chain combines TRBV5-1 with TRBJ2-5; 8 positions match TRBD1. Germline V gene data show CDR1 as SGHRS and CDR2 as YFSETQ. The junction had 5 bases not matched to a gene; V was cut back by 0 bases and J by 1 base. The CDR3 totals 16 residues. The CDR3 DNA sequence: TGCGCCAGCAGCTTGGGGGTGGACAGGGTCCAAGAGACCCAGTACTTC. Translating gives CASSLGVDRVQETQYF.

This clonotype showed up just a few times. This chain joins TRBV7-9 and TRBJ2-7; possibly TRBD1 for D (5 bases). V lost 5 bases and J 3 bases, leaving 20 bases between the germline ends. The CDR3 covers 16 residues. Germline CDR1 SEHNR, CDR2 FQNEAQ (reference sequence). The CDR3: CASSTSPTGGIYEQYF. CDR3 DNA: TGTGCCAGCAGCACTTCACCCACAGGCGGCATCTACGAGCAGTACTTC. The full variable domain, rest sourced from reference TRBV7-9 and TRBJ2-7, is DTGVSQNPRHKITKRGQNVTFRCDPISEHNRLYWYRQTLGQGPEFLTYFQNEAQLEKSRLLSDRFSAERPKGSFSTLEIQRTEQGDSAMYLCASSTSPTGGIYEQYFGPGTRLTVT.

This sequence joins TRBV5-1 and TRBJ2-7, with D perhaps TRBD2 (5 bases). Trimming took 3 bases from V and 2 from J, leaving 12 bases between them. Germline assignment: CDR1 SGHRS and CDR2 YFSETQ. The CDR3 runs to 14 residues. The CDR3 here is CASSSGERPYEQYF. CDR3 sequence (DNA): TGCGCCAGCAGCTCTGGAGAGCGGCCCTACGAGCAGTACTTC.

This clonotype appeared many times. This rearrangement joins TRBV4-1 to TRBJ2-1; D may be TRBD1 or TRBD2 (6 bases each). There are 15 residues in the CDR3. The germline gives CDR1 MGHRA, CDR2 YSYEKL. V was clipped by 5 bases and J by 2 bases, with 13 bases between them. In DNA, the CDR3 is TGCGCCAGCAGCGGGGGGCAGGCCACCTACAATGAGCAGTTCTTC. Protein sequence: CASSGGQATYNEQFF.

The gene calls are TRBV12-3 or TRBV12-4 and TRBJ1-4, with 10 nucleotides matching TRBD1. The junction had 4 bases not matched to a gene; V was cut back by 6 bases and J by 6 bases. CDR3 length equals 14 residues. The CDR3 nucleotides are TGTGCCAGCAGAGTGACAGGGGGCGATGAAAAACTGTTTTTT. Translating gives CASRVTGGDEKLFF.

This clonotype has more than one count but fewer than ten. The chain carries TRBV7-3 and TRBJ1-1; 7 bases are a match to TRBD1. The CDR3 totals 14 residues. Unmatched junction bases numbered 5, after V lost 3 bases and J lost 4 bases. Germline-derived CDR1 and CDR2 are SGHTA and FQGTGA. Here the CDR3 reads CASSLHRGSTEAFF. The CDR3 nucleotides read TGTGCCAGCAGCTTGCACAGGGGAAGCACTGAAGCTTTCTTT. Filled out from reference TRBV7-3 and TRBJ1-1, the complete variable domain reads GAGVSQTPSNKVTEKGKYVELRCDPISGHTALYWYRQSLGQGPEFLIYFQGTGAADDSGLPNDRFFAVRPEGSVSTLKIQRTERGDSAVYLCASSLHRGSTEAFFGQGTRLTVV.

The CDR3 protein is CASSRPGLETNEQFF. CDR3 sequence (DNA): TGTGCCAGCAGCCGACCGGGACTGGAGACTAATGAGCAGTTCTTC. The chain is built from TRBV5-6 and TRBJ2-1, with a tentative D call TRBD2 (6 bases). The V gene's germline CDR1 is SGHDT and CDR2 YYEEEE. The germline V and J ends were trimmed by 4 bases and 7 bases, with 18 bases remaining between them. CDR3 size: 15 residues.

This clonotype was picked up a small number of times. The chain combines TRBV28 with TRBJ2-1; D ambiguous. The germline gives CDR1 MDHEN, CDR2 SYDVKM. V was shortened by 5 bases and J by 3 bases, with 8 bases between the two germline ends. The CDR3 runs to 13 residues. The CDR3 nucleotides read TGTGCCAGCAGTACCTTTAACTACAATGAGCAGTTCTTC. This sequence encodes CASSTFNYNEQFF. The full variable domain, its missing parts supplied by reference TRBV28 and TRBJ2-1, is DVKVTQSSRYLVKRTGEKVFLECVQDMDHENMFWYRQDPGLGLRLIYFSYDVKMKEKGDIPEGYSVSREKKERFSLILESASTNQTSMYLCASSTFNYNEQFFGPGTRLTVL.

This clonotype was detected ten times or more. The rearrangement joins TRBV10-3 to TRBJ1-1, with D perhaps TRBD1 (5 bases). The CDR3 is 15 residues long. V lost 4 bases, J lost 1 base, and 13 bases lay in between. Germline assignment: CDR1 ENHRY and CDR2 SYGVKD. The CDR3 DNA reads TGTGCCATCAGTGGGGGTCAGGGAAGGAACACTGAAGCTTTCTTT. It encodes CAISGGQGRNTEAFF.

Concerning this clonotype: At one end the junction does not follow the germline gene, possibly because of a read error. CDR3 amino acids: CVSTRTDYLNTIYF. CDR3 bases: TGTGTCAGCACCCGGACGGACTACTTAAACACCATATATTTT. This chain connects TRBV5-8 to TRBJ1-3, with no clear D. The CDR3 length is 14 residues. Germline V gene lookup returns CDR1 SGHTS and CDR2 YDEGEE.

This clonotype was picked up many times. The rearrangement links TRBV4-1 to TRBJ2-1, with TRBD2 matching 15 bases. The V segment lost 1 base and the J segment 12 bases; nucleotides outside the gene matches: 7. The CDR3 sequence is 16 residues long. From germline, CDR1 is MGHRA and CDR2 YSYEKL. The CDR3 spells CASSQGGLAGGQGQFF. Written as DNA, the CDR3 is TGCGCCAGCAGCCAAGGGGGACTAGCGGGAGGCCAAGGGCAGTTCTTC.

The table lists this clonotype with a few counts. The chain joins TRBV29-1 to TRBJ2-3, with TRBD2 identical over 9 bases. The J segment lost 0 bases and the V segment lost 7 bases, leaving 11 bases of the junction unmatched. The CDR3 spans 16 residues. The V gene's germline CDR1 is SQVTM and CDR2 ANQGSEA. The DNA for the CDR3 is TGCAGCGCTGGCCTGGCTAGCGGGACTAGCACAGATACGCAGTATTTT. Translating it yields CSAGLASGTSTDTQYF.

This clonotype was counted many times. The J gene is TRBJ2-1, the V gene TRBV20-1; possibly TRBD1 for D (6 bases). Trimming stripped 8 bases from V and 5 bases from J, with 16 bases between. The CDR3 is made up of 13 amino acids. From germline, CDR1 is DFQATT and CDR2 SNEGSKA (reference sequence). CDR3 sequence: CSPILTGNNEQFF. In DNA, the CDR3 is TGCAGTCCAATTCTTACAGGGAACAATGAGCAGTTCTTC.

V gene TRBV7-9 combines with J gene TRBJ1-1, with D unresolved. This CDR3 region has 13 residues. Trimming took off 5 bases at V and 5 bases at J, with 12 bases between the two ends. Looked up from germline, CDR1 is SEHNR and CDR2 is FQNEAQ (reference sequence). The CDR3 DNA reads TGTGCCAGCAGCCAGGAAGCAGGAACTGAAGCTTTCTTT. As protein: CASSQEAGTEAFF. Full variable domain (rest looked up from reference TRBV7-9 and TRBJ1-1): DTGVSQNPRHKITKRGQNVTFRCDPISEHNRLYWYRQTLGQGPEFLTYFQNEAQLEKSRLLSDRFSAERPKGSFSTLEIQRTEQGDSAMYLCASSQEAGTEAFFGQGTRLTVV.